Presented here are 20 T cell receptor beta chains from one specimen sequenced in a study of T-cell reconstitution after alpha-beta-depleted transplantation in children. A TCRbeta library incorporating unique molecular identifiers was prepared. TCRdb fed the PCR reads into MiXCR, producing one record per CDR3 protein. The repertoire includes over 300,000 distinct CDR3 sequences, about 9.3% of them detected once, and more than 2% sits in the top ten. Sequenced material: PBMCs from the stem cell graft donor, taken from the stem cell graft. The source is a human donor who donated a stem cell graft to a child with acute lymphoblastic leukemia.

In its sample, this clonotype was seen many times. The chain is built from TRBV5-1 and TRBJ2-1, with TRBD2 matching over 9 bases. The CDR3 sequence is 16 residues long. The V gene end was trimmed by 2 bases and the J gene end by 5 bases; junction bases not matched to a gene: 8. CDR1 is SGHRS, CDR2 YFSETQ, per germline. CDR3 sequence reads: CASSLGGRALDNEQFF. The DNA of the CDR3 is TGCGCCAGCAGCTTAGGCGGGAGGGCCTTAGACAATGAGCAGTTCTTC.

The chain links TRBV5-1 to TRBJ2-7, with 7 bases lining up with TRBD2. The CDR3 runs 17 residues. V trimming: 0 bases; J trimming: 3 bases; junction bases outside the gene matches: 12. Germline values: CDR1 SGHRS, CDR2 YFSETQ. CDR3 amino acids: CASSLDYQGAGIYEQYF. CDR3 in DNA: TGCGCCAGCAGCTTGGATTACCAGGGAGCGGGAATCTACGAGCAGTACTTC.

The CDR3 loop reads CASSPSGVSTDTQYF. CDR3 DNA sequence: TGTGCCAGCAGCCCTAGCGGAGTAAGCACAGATACGCAGTATTTT. The chain uses TRBV7-2 and TRBJ2-3; 7 nucleotides align to TRBD2. Trimming removed 5 bases from V and 0 bases from J; junction bases left unmatched: 5. The germline V gene has CDR1 SGHTA and CDR2 FQGNSA. This CDR3 has 15 amino acids.

Only a few counts were recorded for this clonotype. The chain links TRBV28 to TRBJ1-2, with D tentatively TRBD1 (5 bases). The CDR3 has 12 residues. Germline CDR1 and CDR2: MDHEN and SYDVKM. The V gene lost 4 bases and the J gene lost 8 bases, with 11 bases spanning the gap. The CDR3 reads CASSSGERGYTF. DNA of the CDR3: TGTGCCAGCAGTTCGGGGGAAAGGGGCTACACCTTC.

This chain joins TRBV4-1 and TRBJ2-1; a possible D gene is TRBD1 (6 bases). Per the germline V gene, CDR1 is MGHRA and CDR2 is YSYEKL. This CDR3 has 14 amino acids. V was shortened by 1 base and J by 7 bases, with 11 bases between the two germline ends. CDR3 protein: CASSQAEQGNEQFF. The CDR3 DNA reads as TGCGCCAGCAGCCAAGCCGAACAGGGAAATGAGCAGTTCTTC.

There are a few counts of this clonotype. The rearrangement links TRBV7-3 to TRBJ2-3, with 8 positions matching TRBD2. The CDR3 extends over 15 amino acids. The trim removed 9 bases at V and 5 bases at J, leaving 13 bases unmatched. CDR1 SGHTA and CDR2 FQGTGA come from the germline V gene. CDR3 region: CASSHSGSIRDTQYF. For the CDR3, the DNA is TGTGCCAGTTCTCACAGCGGGAGTATTAGAGATACGCAGTATTTT.

In this sample, this clonotype turned up a few times. The rearrangement uses TRBV19 and TRBJ2-7; D is undetermined. Germline assignment: CDR1 LNHDA and CDR2 SQIVND (reference sequence). V was clipped by 3 bases and J by 4 bases, with 16 bases between them. The CDR3 extends over 15 amino acids. CDR3 in DNA: TGTGCCAGTAGTATCACCCATGGACCCCGGTACGAGCAGTACTTC. It is translated as CASSITHGPRYEQYF.

The V call is TRBV27, the J call TRBJ2-7; the match to TRBD2 covers 10 bases. This CDR3 has 14 residues. The germline CDR1 and CDR2 sequences are MNHEY and SMNVEV (reference sequence). J gave up 3 bases and V 7 bases, and 6 bases lay outside the gene matches. The CDR3 spells CASTSGLASYEQYF. CDR3 nucleotide sequence: TGTGCCAGCACCTCGGGACTAGCGAGCTACGAGCAGTACTTC.

The chain recombines TRBV12-3 or TRBV12-4 with TRBJ2-7; 7 bases map to TRBD1. The ends lost 8 bases at V and 7 bases at J; junction bases unmatched: 14. The CDR3 has 14 amino acids. CDR3 DNA: TGTGCCAGCTCGCCGGGACAGACCTTTCGTGAGCAGTACTTC. It codes for CASSPGQTFREQYF.

At least ten counts were recorded for this clonotype. This chain joins TRBV5-1 and TRBJ2-3; 15 bases are shared with TRBD2. Trimming at V came to 4 bases and at J to 2 bases, leaving 5 bases not matched to a gene. The CDR3 totals 17 residues. Germline lookup yields CDR1 SGHRS and CDR2 YFSETQ. The CDR3 DNA sequence: TGCGCCAGCAGCAGTGGACTAGCGGGAGGGCCCACAGATACGCAGTATTTT. Translated: CASSSGLAGGPTDTQYF.

This clonotype came up a few times. This sequence joins TRBV4-3 and TRBJ2-7; 12 bases agree with TRBD2. Per the germline V gene, CDR1 is LGHNA and CDR2 is YSLEER. The CDR3 is 17 residues long. J gave up 2 bases and V 0 bases, and 5 bases lay outside the gene matches. CDR3 protein: CASSQETLAGGPYEQYF. CDR3 sequence (DNA): TGCGCCAGCAGCCAAGAGACGCTAGCGGGAGGGCCCTACGAGCAGTACTTC.

CDR3 DNA sequence: TGTGCCATCAGTGAGTCGACCGGGCCCGCGGTGGATACGCAGTATTTT. Translated, it gives CAISESTGPAVDTQYF. The genes are TRBV10-3 and TRBJ2-3, with unresolved D. The CDR3 consists of 16 residues. V lost 0 bases and J lost 6, with 16 bases in between. The germline gives CDR1 ENHRY, CDR2 SYGVKD.

This clonotype showed up just a few times. The J gene is TRBJ2-1, the V gene TRBV18, with D possibly TRBD1 on 5 matching bases. Germline CDR1 reads KGHSH; CDR2 reads LQKENI. Trimming cost V 0 bases and J 5 bases, with 5 bases left between them. This CDR3 comprises 13 residues. Here the CDR3 DNA reads TGTGCCAGCTCACCACCACAGGACAATGAGCAGTTCTTC. This gives the protein CASSPPQDNEQFF.

This clonotype was observed a handful of times. The J gene is TRBJ2-7, the V gene TRBV11-2; 9 positions agree with TRBD1. V was pared by 5 bases and J by 2 bases, with 10 bases of the junction left unmatched. Germline V gives CDR1 SGHAT, CDR2 FQNNGV. This CDR3 spans 16 amino acids. CDR3 residues: CASSHYRDRAAYEQYF. The CDR3 DNA is TGTGCCAGCAGCCACTATCGGGACAGGGCCGCCTACGAGCAGTACTTC.

Only a few counts were recorded for this clonotype. The chain combines TRBV4-1 with TRBJ2-7; D may be TRBD1 (6 bases). This CDR3 region has 15 residues. Trimming left V 4 bases short and J 2 bases short, with 15 bases between. The germline V gene has CDR1 MGHRA and CDR2 YSYEKL. CDR3 nucleotides: TGCGCCAGCAGCCCGAGACAGGCAACTACCTACGAGCAGTACTTC. Protein product: CASSPRQATTYEQYF.

This clonotype was counted many times. V and J are TRBV4-3 and TRBJ2-3; D not certain. The germline CDR1 and CDR2 sequences are LGHNA and YSLEER. CDR3 length: 11 residues. With 0 bases removed from V and 10 bases from J, the gap between germline ends came to 5 bases. The CDR3, as DNA: TGCGCCAGCAGCCAAGAGGGCGCGCAGTATTTT. It yields the protein CASSQEGAQYF.

The chain employs TRBV28 and TRBJ1-1; no firm D call. Trimming removed 6 bases from V and 0 bases from J, with 14 bases in between. Germline CDR1 and CDR2: MDHEN and SYDVKM. This CDR3 comprises 15 residues. For the CDR3, the DNA is TGTGCCAGCAGATCAATGCAACATCTGAACACTGAAGCTTTCTTT. The encoded protein is CASRSMQHLNTEAFF.

This clonotype turned up a few times. This chain uses TRBV21-1 with TRBJ1-2. TRBV21-1 is a known pseudogene. The CDR3 is 14 amino acids. This CDR3 reads CASRGGRAHYGYTF. The CDR3 DNA reads as TGTGCCAGCAGGGGGGGGAGGGCTCACTATGGCTACACCTTC.

V is TRBV5-1 and J is TRBJ2-5; D possibly corresponds to TRBD2 (6 bases). Trimming cost V 2 bases and J 5 bases, with 16 bases left between them. CDR3 length: 15 amino acids. Germline V gives CDR1 SGHRS, CDR2 YFSETQ. The CDR3 coding sequence is TGCGCCAGCAGCTTATCTGGGGCTGGAGGGGAGACCCAGTACTTC. Translating gives CASSLSGAGGETQYF.

CDR3 in amino acids: CASSPRQGFYGYTF. DNA for the CDR3: TGTGCCAGCTCACCCCGACAGGGGTTCTATGGCTACACCTTC. V gene TRBV18 combines with J gene TRBJ1-2, with 8 bases matching TRBD1. CDR3 length: 14 amino acids. The junction had 4 bases not matched to a gene; V was cut back by 3 bases and J by 4 bases. The germline V gene encodes CDR1 KGHSH and CDR2 LQKENI.